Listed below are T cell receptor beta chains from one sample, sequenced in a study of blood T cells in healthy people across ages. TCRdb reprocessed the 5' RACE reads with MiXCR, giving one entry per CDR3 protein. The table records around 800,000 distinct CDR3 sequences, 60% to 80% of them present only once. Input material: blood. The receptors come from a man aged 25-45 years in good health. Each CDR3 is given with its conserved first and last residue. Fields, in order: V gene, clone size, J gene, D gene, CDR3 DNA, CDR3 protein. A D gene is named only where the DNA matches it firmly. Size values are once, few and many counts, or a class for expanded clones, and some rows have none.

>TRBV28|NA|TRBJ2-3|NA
TGTGCCAGCAGCTCTAATCAAATGGGGCCGGATACGCAGTATTTT
CASSSNQMGPDTQYF
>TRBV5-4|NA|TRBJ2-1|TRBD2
TGTGCCAGCAGGCCCGGTGGTCGAGCGGGGGGGTACAATGAGCAGTTCTTC
CASRPGGRAGGYNEQFF
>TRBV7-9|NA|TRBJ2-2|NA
TGTGCCAGCAGCTTGGCGGACAGAAACACCGGGGAGCTGTTTTTT
CASSLADRNTGELFF
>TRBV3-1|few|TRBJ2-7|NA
TGTGCCAGCAGCCAAGATACTGTTCAAGAGACTCAGTACTTC
CASSQDTVQETQYF
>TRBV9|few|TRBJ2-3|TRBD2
TGTGCCAGCAGCGTCGGTAGCGGGGATGTAGATACGCAGTATTTT
CASSVGSGDVDTQYF
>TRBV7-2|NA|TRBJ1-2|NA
TGTGCCAGCAGCCAAGAAGGTGAAATAGGCGTAGGTGGCTACACCTTC
CASSQEGEIGVGGYTF
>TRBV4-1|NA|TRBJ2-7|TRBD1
TGCGCCAGCAGCAATCATTTCCGGGACAGCTCCTACGAGCAGTACTTC
CASSNHFRDSSYEQYF
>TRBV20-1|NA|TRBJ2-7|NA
TGCAGTGCCCCCAGGACAATCTACGAGCAGTACTTC
CSAPRTIYEQYF
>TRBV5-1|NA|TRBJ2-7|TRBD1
TGCGCCAGCAGTGAGGGGACAGGCCTCGAGCAGTACTTC
CASSEGTGLEQYF
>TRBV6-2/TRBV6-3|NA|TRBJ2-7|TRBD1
TGTGCCAGCAATGCCCTCGGTACAGGGGGCTTCGAGCAGTACTTC
CASNALGTGGFEQYF
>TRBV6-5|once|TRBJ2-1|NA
TGTGCCAGCAGTTACACGCCTGAGACGAGGAGCTCCTACAATGAGCAGTTCTTC
CASSYTPETRSSYNEQFF
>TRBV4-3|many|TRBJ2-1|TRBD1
TGCGCCAGCAGCCAAGAGGACAGGGGGTTGGATGAGCAGTTCTTC
CASSQEDRGLDEQFF
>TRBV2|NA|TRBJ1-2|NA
TGTGCCAGCAGTGTCCTACCAGCTGCCTATGGCTACACCTTC
CASSVLPAAYGYTF
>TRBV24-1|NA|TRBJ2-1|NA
TGTGCCACCAGTGACAGGGACGCCTACAATGAGCAGTTCTTC
CATSDRDAYNEQFF
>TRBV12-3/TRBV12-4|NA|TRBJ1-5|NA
TGTGCCAGCAGTTTTGATGGATTGCGCCAGCATTTT
CASSFDGLRQHF
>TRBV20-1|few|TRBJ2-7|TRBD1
TGCAGTGCTCCTGTGACAGGGGGCTTGGAGCAGTACTTC
CSAPVTGGLEQYF
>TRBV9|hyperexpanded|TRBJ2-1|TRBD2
TGTGCCAGCAGCGTAGCGGGGGGGCCGTATGAGCAGTTCTTC
CASSVAGGPYEQFF
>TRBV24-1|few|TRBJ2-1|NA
TGTGCCACCAGTGACAGGGCCTACAATGAGCAGTTCTTC
CATSDRAYNEQFF
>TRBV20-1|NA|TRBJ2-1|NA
TGCAGTGCTAGAGATCCCCTCAGCTCCTACAATGAGCAGTTCTTC
CSARDPLSSYNEQFF
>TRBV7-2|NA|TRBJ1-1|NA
TGTGCCAGCAGCTCCGACATGTTGAACACTGAAGCTTTCTTT
CASSSDMLNTEAFF
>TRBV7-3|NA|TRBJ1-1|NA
TGTGCCAGCAGCTTATACCCACGGAACACTGAAGCTTTCTTT
CASSLYPRNTEAFF
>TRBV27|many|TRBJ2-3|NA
TGTGCCAGCAGTTTATCGGGGGGGCGATACACAGATACGCAGTATTTT
CASSLSGGRYTDTQYF
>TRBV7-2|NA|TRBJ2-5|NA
TGTGCCAGCAGCTCAAATAACCGGAGGACTACTTGGGGACAAGAGACCCAGTACTTC
CASSSNNRRTTWGQETQYF
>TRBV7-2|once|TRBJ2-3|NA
TGTGCCAGCAGCTTAATCCACACAGATACGCAGTATTTT
CASSLIHTDTQYF
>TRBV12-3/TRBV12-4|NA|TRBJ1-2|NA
TGTGCCAGCAGTTTGTTGGCTTTCGCAGGTGGCTACACCTTC
CASSLLAFAGGYTF
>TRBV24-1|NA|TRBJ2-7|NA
TGTGCCACCAGTGACCGCCGAGAAGAGGGGGGGCAGGACGAGCAGTACTTC
CATSDRREEGGQDEQYF
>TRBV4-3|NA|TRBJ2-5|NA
TGCGCCAGCAGCCAAAACTACCCCGATGGGGAGCAGTACTTC
CASSQNYPDGEQYF
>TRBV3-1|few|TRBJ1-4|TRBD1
TGTGCCAGCAGCCTAAACCGAAGACAGGGAACTAATGAAAAACTGTTTTTT
CASSLNRRQGTNEKLFF
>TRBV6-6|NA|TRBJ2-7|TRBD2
TGTGCCAGCACCTTACGCGGGGGGCCCTGCGAGCAGTACTTC
CASTLRGGPCEQYF
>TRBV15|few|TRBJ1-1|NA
TGTGCCACCAGCAGAGATCGGCCGCCTGAAGCTTTCTTT
CATSRDRPPEAFF
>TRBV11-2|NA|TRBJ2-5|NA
TGTGCCAGCAGCTTAGAGTGGCTAGGGGGAGAGACCCAGTACTTC
CASSLEWLGGETQYF
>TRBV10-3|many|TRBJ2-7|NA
TGTGCCATCAGTGGGTCAGGGGAGGGTAGGGAGCAGTACTTC
CAISGSGEGREQYF
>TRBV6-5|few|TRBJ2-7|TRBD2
TGTGCCAGCAGTTACGGGGAGGGTAGCTACGAGCAGTACTTC
CASSYGEGSYEQYF
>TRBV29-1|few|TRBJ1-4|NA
TGCAGCGTATCCGACCCTTTCAATAATGAAAAACTGTTTTTT
CSVSDPFNNEKLFF
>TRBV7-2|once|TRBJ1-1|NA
TGTGCCAGCAGCATCAGGAGAAACACTGAAGCTTTCTTT
CASSIRRNTEAFF
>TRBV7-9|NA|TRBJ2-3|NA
TGTGCCAGCAGCTTCTGGGGCAGCACAGATACGCAGTATTTT
CASSFWGSTDTQYF
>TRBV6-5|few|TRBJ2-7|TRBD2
TGTGCCAGCAGAGAAACTAGCGGGGGGGCAGAGCAGTACTTC
CASRETSGGAEQYF